A selection of T cell receptor beta chains follows, all from one sample in a study of cytomegalovirus exposure and HLA in healthy donors. Clones were read by immunoSEQ multiplex PCR, and TCRdb kept only the in-frame ones, dropping some. The table lists 150,000 to 200,000 clones. Material: PBMCs. The receptors stem from a man younger than 45 in good health and CMV-seronegative. CDR3s include the opening cysteine and the closing phenylalanine or tryptophan. The D gene is left open where the match is weak.

TRBJ2-3,TRBD2,TRBV9,TGTGCCAGCAACCCCGCGGGGGGAGGGAGCACAGATACGCAGTATTTT,CASNPAGGGSTDTQYF
TRBJ2-7,TRBD2,TRBV30,TGTGCCTGGGGACTAGCGGGGTCCTCCTACGAGCAGTACTTC,CAWGLAGSSYEQYF
TRBJ1-1,NA,TRBV7-9,TGTGCCAGCAGCTTCGGGGGGGTTCGCACTGAAGCTTTCTTT,CASSFGGVRTEAFF
TRBJ1-4,TRBD1,TRBV19,TGTGCCAGTAACCCACAGGGGGTAGGTGAAAAACTGTTTTTT,CASNPQGVGEKLFF
TRBJ2-1,NA,TRBV7-3,TGTGCCAGCAGCTCCCCCGGTATAGCGTACAATGAGCAGTTCTTC,CASSSPGIAYNEQFF
TRBJ1-5,TRBD1,TRBV7-9,TGTGCCAGCAGCCGAGGGACAGGGGGATCCATTAGCAATCAGCCCCAGCATTTT,CASSRGTGGSISNQPQHF
TRBJ2-5,NA,TRBV2,TGTGCCAGCCGGACCTCGGACTGGCAAGAGACCCAGTACTTC,CASRTSDWQETQYF
TRBJ2-3,NA,TRBV18,TGTGCCAGCTCAACCTTACTAGGGGGGGCCAGCACAGATACGCAGTATTTT,CASSTLLGGASTDTQYF
TRBJ1-1,TRBD1,TRBV2,TGTGCCAGCAGTGGACAGGGGATCGTCATGAACACTGAAGCTTTCTTT,CASSGQGIVMNTEAFF
TRBJ1-5,NA,TRBV19,TGTGCCAGTAGTGGCCAGGGGCCCCAGCATTTT,CASSGQGPQHF
TRBJ2-7,TRBD1,TRBV19,TGTGCCAGTAGTGGGACAGGGACATCCTACGAGCAGTACTTC,CASSGTGTSYEQYF
TRBJ2-1,TRBD2,TRBV19,TGTGCCAGTAGTATCTTTAGCGGGGGGCTTCGCAATGAGCAGTTCTTC,CASSIFSGGLRNEQFF
TRBJ2-1,TRBD2,TRBV10-3,TGTGCCATCAGTGAGGAGCGTGCTAGCGGGAGGGCCAGTACCTACAATGAGCAGTTCTTC,CAISEERASGRASTYNEQFF
TRBJ2-5,NA,TRBV4-3,TGCGCCAGCAGCCGAGGACAGACTCCAAGAGAGTCCCAGTACTTC,CASSRGQTPRESQYF
TRBJ2-7,TRBD1,TRBV5-1,TGCGCCAGCAGTATCGCCGGGACAGGGGAGGACGAGCAGTACTTC,CASSIAGTGEDEQYF
TRBJ1-2,NA,TRBV4-1,TGCGCCAGCAGCCAAGATCTCATAGAGCATCTCTATGGCTACACCTTC,CASSQDLIEHLYGYTF
TRBJ2-6,NA,TRBV11-3,TGTGCCAGCAGCTTAGTAGTTTTCGCTGGGGCCAACGTCCTGACTTTC,CASSLVVFAGANVLTF
TRBJ2-7,NA,TRBV7-9,TGTGCCAGCAGCTTGGGAGAGGACTTTAGCTCCTACGAGCAGTACTTC,CASSLGEDFSSYEQYF
TRBJ1-6,TRBD1,TRBV5-1,TGCGCCAGCAGCGGACAGGGTGGCCAAGGGTCACCCCTCCACTTT,CASSGQGGQGSPLHF
TRBJ2-5,TRBD2,TRBV25-1,TGTGCCAGCAGTGTTAGCGGGGGGGCGGAGACCCAGTACTTC,CASSVSGGAETQYF
TRBJ2-7,NA,TRBV6-1,TGTGCCAGCAGTGGCGGGACAGATGACCCAACCTACGAGCAGTACTTC,CASSGGTDDPTYEQYF
TRBJ2-3,TRBD2,TRBV7-6,TGTGCCAGCAGCCGACTAGCGGGGGGGCCCCCCCTGAAAAGTTTT,CASSRLAGGPPLKSF
TRBJ2-7,TRBD1,TRBV19,TGTGCCAGTAGTATAGACAGGGGGCACAACGAGCAGTACTTC,CASSIDRGHNEQYF
TRBJ1-5,NA,TRBV15,TGTGCCACCAGCAGAGGCGGACAGTTGAGTCAGCCCCAGCATTTT,CATSRGGQLSQPQHF
TRBJ2-2,TRBD1,TRBV5-4,TGTGCCAGCAGCTCGGGACAGGGGGCGGACACCGGGGAGCTGTTTTTT,CASSSGQGADTGELFF
TRBJ1-1,NA,TRBV6-5,TGTGCCAGCAGTTACTCGGAGGAGTCGATGAACACTGAAGCTTTCTTT,CASSYSEESMNTEAFF
TRBJ2-1,NA,TRBV27,TGTGCCAGCAGTTTTTGGACCCAGGAGGGGGAGCAGTTCTTC,CASSFWTQEGEQFF
TRBJ1-6,TRBD1,TRBV9,TGTGCCAGCAGCGTAGTACCCGAACAGGGGGGTAATTCACCCCTCCACTTT,CASSVVPEQGGNSPLHF
TRBJ2-7,NA,TRBV7-8,TGTGCCAGCAGCTTAGGGGCCCTTCCCTACGAGCAGTACTTC,CASSLGALPYEQYF
TRBJ2-3,NA,TRBV30,TGTGCCTGGAGCACCAGCCGGAGTACAGATACGCAGTATTTT,CAWSTSRSTDTQYF
TRBJ1-5,TRBD1,TRBV6-6,TGTGCCAGCAGTGCAGGGGGCGGTGGTGGCAATCAGCCCCAGCATTTT,CASSAGGGGGNQPQHF
TRBJ2-2,TRBD1,TRBV18,TGTGCCAGCTCACCACCGGGACAGGGGGTACAAACCGGGGAGCTGTTTTTT,CASSPPGQGVQTGELFF
TRBJ1-5,NA,TRBV7-8,TGTGCCAGCAGCTTAGGACAGGGCAATCAGCCCCAGCATTTT,CASSLGQGNQPQHF
TRBJ2-1,TRBD1,TRBV5-1,TGCGCCAGCAGCTTAGGGGACAGGGGATCCGATGAGCAGTTCTTC,CASSLGDRGSDEQFF
TRBJ2-7,TRBD1,TRBV10-3,TGTGCCATCAGTGGAGGTATGGACAGGTCCTACGAGCAGTACTTC,CAISGGMDRSYEQYF
TRBJ1-1,NA,TRBV5-4,TGTGCCAGCACAGACACCCCGGGGGTCACTGAAGCTTTCTTT,CASTDTPGVTEAFF
TRBJ1-2,NA,TRBV6-5,TGTGCCAGCAGTTACTCTGGGGCCAGAACTTATGGCTACACCTTC,CASSYSGARTYGYTF
TRBJ2-5,TRBD2,TRBV15,TGTGCCACCAGCAGAGTAGCGGGGGGCCAAGAGACCCAGTACTTC,CATSRVAGGQETQYF
TRBJ2-7,TRBD1,TRBV6-1,TGTGCCAGCAGTGAAGCAGAGGGGACAGGGGGCTACGAGCAGTACTTC,CASSEAEGTGGYEQYF
TRBJ2-3,TRBD2,TRBV4-2,TGTGCCAGCGGGGGGGTTGGGGCAGATACGCAGTATTTT,CASGGVGADTQYF
TRBJ1-2,NA,TRBV6-6,TGTGCCAGCAACCTACAGGGAGGGGGCTACACCTTC,CASNLQGGGYTF
TRBJ2-7,TRBD2,TRBV28,TGTGCCAGCACCACCAGCGGGAGGGCCGTTTACGAGCAGTACTTC,CASTTSGRAVYEQYF
TRBJ2-1,NA,TRBV27,TGTGCCAGCAGCCCCTTTGGCTCCTCTCGCAATGAGCAGTTCTTC,CASSPFGSSRNEQFF
TRBJ1-2,NA,TRBV4-2,TGTGCCAGCAGCCAAGAACGCGGGGGTATGGGCTATGGCTACACCTTC,CASSQERGGMGYGYTF
TRBJ2-3,NA,TRBV9,TGTGCCAGCAGCGTAGTCGACAGCAGCACAGATACGCAGTATTTT,CASSVVDSSTDTQYF
TRBJ2-7,TRBD1,TRBV4-3,TGCGCCAGCAGCCATAGCAGGACAGGGGAAGCCTACGAGCAGTACTTC,CASSHSRTGEAYEQYF
TRBJ1-2,NA,TRBV5-6,TGTGCCAGCAGCAGAGAGGAGCTCTATGGCTACACCTTC,CASSREELYGYTF
TRBJ2-5,TRBD2,TRBV19,TGTGCCAGTAGTATGAGAGCGGGGGGCGGAGAGACCCAGTACTTC,CASSMRAGGGETQYF
TRBJ1-1,NA,TRBV6-6,TGTGCCAGCAGGCCGAGGATACAATCGAACACTGAAGCTTTCTTT,CASRPRIQSNTEAFF
TRBJ1-1,NA,TRBV11-2,TGTGCCAGCAGCTTGGGCAGGCCCACTGAAGCTTTCTTT,CASSLGRPTEAFF
TRBJ1-2,TRBD1,TRBV25-1,TGTGCCAGCGGAGGGACAGAGCCGGTCTATGGCTACACCTTC,CASGGTEPVYGYTF
TRBJ1-4,TRBD1,TRBV11-2,TGTGCCAGCAGCCCTCAGGTCGCAGGGGGCTATGAAAAACTGTTTTTT,CASSPQVAGGYEKLFF
TRBJ2-1,NA,TRBV7-2,TGTGCCAGCAGCTTAGGTTTCCAGAACAATGAGCAGTTCTTC,CASSLGFQNNEQFF